This paragraph reports one T cell receptor beta chain. Sequencing used immunoSEQ multiplex PCR; TCRdb keeps in-frame clones, though not all of them. This sample has approximately 1.1 million clones, with about four fifths found just once. This sample stems from a study of shared clonotypes between healthy human individuals. This CDR3 spans 12 amino acids. Trimming shortened V by 5 bases and J by 1 base, and 1 base separated the two germline ends. CDR1 and CDR2 (germline): SGHDT, YYEEEE. Naive CD4+ cells were CD45RA-selected; the remaining cells were memory. The V gene is TRBV5-6, the J gene TRBJ1-6, with D uncertain. Specimen: memory CD4+ T cells from PBMCs. Specified subset: CD45RA-negative fraction. This clonotype was sampled from a man in his late teens or twenties in good health. Some clones in this sample may be carry-over from other donors' samples. CDR3 residues: CASRSYNSPLHF. In DNA form, the CDR3 reads TGTGCCAGCAGGTCCTATAATTCACCCCTCCACTTT. Full variable domain (missing parts from reference TRBV5-6 and TRBJ1-6): DAGVTQSPTHLIKTRGQQVTLRCSPKSGHDTVSWYQQALGQGPQFIFQYYEEEERQRGNFPDRFSGHQFPNYSSELNVNALLLGDSALYLCASRSYNSPLHFGNGTRLTVT.